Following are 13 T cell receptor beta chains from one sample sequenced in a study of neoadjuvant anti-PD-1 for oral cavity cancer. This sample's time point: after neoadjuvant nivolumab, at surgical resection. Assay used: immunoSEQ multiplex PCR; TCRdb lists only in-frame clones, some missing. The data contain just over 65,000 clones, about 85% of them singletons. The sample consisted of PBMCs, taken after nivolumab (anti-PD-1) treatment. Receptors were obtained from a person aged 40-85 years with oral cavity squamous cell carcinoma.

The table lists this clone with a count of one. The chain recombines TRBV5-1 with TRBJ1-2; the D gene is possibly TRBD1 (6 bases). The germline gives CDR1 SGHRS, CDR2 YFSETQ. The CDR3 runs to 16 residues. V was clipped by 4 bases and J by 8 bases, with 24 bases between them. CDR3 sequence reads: CASSRNPTTGSEGYTF. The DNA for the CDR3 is TGCGCCAGCAGCCGTAACCCCACGACAGGTTCAGAAGGCTACACCTTC.

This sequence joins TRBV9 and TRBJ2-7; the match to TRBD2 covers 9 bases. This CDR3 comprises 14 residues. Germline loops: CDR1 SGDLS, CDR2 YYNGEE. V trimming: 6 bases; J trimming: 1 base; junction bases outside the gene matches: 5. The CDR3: CASTPTSGSYEQYF. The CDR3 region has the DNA TGTGCCAGCACACCGACTAGCGGTTCCTACGAGCAGTACTTC.

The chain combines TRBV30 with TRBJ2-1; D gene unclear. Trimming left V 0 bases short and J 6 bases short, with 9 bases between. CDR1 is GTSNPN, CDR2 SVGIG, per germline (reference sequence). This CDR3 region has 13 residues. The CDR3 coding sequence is TGTGCCTGGAGTGTAGGGTTAGCCAATGAGCAGTTCTTC. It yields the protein CAWSVGLANEQFF.

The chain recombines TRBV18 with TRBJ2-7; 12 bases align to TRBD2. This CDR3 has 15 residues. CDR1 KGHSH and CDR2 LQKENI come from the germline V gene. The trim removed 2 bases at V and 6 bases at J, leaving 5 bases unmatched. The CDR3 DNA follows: TGTGCCAGCTCACCATCGCAACTAGCGGGAGGCGAGCAGTACTTC. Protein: CASSPSQLAGGEQYF.

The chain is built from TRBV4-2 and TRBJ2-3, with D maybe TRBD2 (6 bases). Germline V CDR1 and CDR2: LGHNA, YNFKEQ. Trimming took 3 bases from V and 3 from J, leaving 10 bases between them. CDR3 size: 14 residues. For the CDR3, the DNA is TGTGCCAGCAGCCATAAGGGACTGACAGATACGCAGTATTTT. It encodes CASSHKGLTDTQYF.

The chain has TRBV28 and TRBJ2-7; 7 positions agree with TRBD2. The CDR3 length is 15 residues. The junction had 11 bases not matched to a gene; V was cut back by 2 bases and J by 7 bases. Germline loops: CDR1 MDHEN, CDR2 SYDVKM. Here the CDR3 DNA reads TGTGCCAGCAGTTTACCGGGACTAAACTTCGGTGAGCAGTACTTC. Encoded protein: CASSLPGLNFGEQYF.

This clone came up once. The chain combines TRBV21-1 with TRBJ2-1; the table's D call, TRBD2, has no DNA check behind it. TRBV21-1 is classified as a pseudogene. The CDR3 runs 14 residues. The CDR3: CASSLFGIYNEQFF. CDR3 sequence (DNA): TGTGCCAGCAGCCTCTTCGGGATTTACAATGAGCAGTTCTTC.

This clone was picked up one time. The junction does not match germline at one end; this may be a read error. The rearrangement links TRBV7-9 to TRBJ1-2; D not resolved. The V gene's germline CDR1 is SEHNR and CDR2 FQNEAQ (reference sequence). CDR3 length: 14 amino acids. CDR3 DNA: TGTGCCAGCACCTTACTGACGGGTGTCTATGGCTACACCTTC. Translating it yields CASTLLTGVYGYTF.

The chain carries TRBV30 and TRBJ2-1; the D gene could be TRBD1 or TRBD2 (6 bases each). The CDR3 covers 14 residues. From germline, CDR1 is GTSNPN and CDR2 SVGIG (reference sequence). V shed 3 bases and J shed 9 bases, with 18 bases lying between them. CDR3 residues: CAWSRRGDSGEQFF. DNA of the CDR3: TGTGCCTGGAGCCGTAGGGGGGATAGCGGTGAGCAGTTCTTC.

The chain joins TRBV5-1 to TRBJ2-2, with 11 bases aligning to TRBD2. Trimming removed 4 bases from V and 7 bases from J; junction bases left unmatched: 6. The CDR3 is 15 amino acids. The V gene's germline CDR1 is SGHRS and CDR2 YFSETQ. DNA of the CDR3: TGCGCCAGCAGCGATAGCGGGAGGGCCATCGGGGAGCTGTTTTTT. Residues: CASSDSGRAIGELFF.

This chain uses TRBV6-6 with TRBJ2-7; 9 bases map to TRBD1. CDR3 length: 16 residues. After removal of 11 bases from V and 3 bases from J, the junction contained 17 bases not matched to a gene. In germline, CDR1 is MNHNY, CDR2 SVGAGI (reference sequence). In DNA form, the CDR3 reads TGTGCCGGCTTCCGGGACAGGGTCCTTCATTTCTACGAGCAGTACTTC. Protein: CAGFRDRVLHFYEQYF.

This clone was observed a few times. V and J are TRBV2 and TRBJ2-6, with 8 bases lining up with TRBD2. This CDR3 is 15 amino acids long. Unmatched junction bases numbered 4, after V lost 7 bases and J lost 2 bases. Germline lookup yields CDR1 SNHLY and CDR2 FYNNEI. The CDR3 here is CASTGGDAGANVLTF. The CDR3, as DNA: TGTGCCAGCACGGGAGGGGACGCTGGGGCCAACGTCCTGACTTTC. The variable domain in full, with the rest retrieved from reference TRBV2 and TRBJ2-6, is EPEVTQTPSHQVTQMGQEVILRCVPISNHLYFYWYRQILGQKVEFLVSFYNNEISEKSEIFDDQFSVERPDGSNFTLKIRSTKLEDSAMYFCASTGGDAGANVLTFGAGSRLTVL.

DNA of the CDR3: TGTGCCACCAGCACCCGAGGAGGGGCCTCTGGAAACACCATATATTTT. This gives the protein CATSTRGGASGNTIYF. The gene calls are TRBV15 and TRBJ1-3; D is perhaps TRBD1 (5 bases). The germline V gene has CDR1 LNHNV and CDR2 YYDKDF (reference sequence). The CDR3 contains 16 residues. With 4 bases removed from V and 0 bases from J, the gap between germline ends came to 13 bases.